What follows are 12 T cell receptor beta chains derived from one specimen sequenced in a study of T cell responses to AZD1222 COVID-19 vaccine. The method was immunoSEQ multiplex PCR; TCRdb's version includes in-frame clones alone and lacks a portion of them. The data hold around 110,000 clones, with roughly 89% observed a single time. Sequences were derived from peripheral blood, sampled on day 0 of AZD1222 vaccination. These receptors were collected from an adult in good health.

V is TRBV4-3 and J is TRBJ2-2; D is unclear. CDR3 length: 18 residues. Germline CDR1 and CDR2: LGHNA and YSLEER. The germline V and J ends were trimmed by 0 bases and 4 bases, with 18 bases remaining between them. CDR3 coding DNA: TGCGCCAGCAGCCAAGAGGCATTATCGTTCGGGTCCACCGGGGAGCTGTTTTTT. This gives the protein CASSQEALSFGSTGELFF.

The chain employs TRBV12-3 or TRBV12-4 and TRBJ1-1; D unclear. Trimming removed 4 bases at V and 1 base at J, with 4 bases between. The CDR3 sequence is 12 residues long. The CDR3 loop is CASSSKNTEAFF. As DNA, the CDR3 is TGTGCCAGCAGTTCAAAGAACACTGAAGCTTTCTTT.

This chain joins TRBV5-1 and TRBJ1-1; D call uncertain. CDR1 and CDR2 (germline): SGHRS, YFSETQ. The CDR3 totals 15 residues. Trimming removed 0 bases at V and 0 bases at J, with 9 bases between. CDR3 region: CASSLDLNMNTEAFF. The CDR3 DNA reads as TGCGCCAGCAGCTTGGATCTGAACATGAACACTGAAGCTTTCTTT.

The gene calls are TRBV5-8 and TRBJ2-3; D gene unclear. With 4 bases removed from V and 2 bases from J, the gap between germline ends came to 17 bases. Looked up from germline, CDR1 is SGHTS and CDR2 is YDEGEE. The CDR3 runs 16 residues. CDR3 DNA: TGTGCCAGCAGCCGATTCTTGTCAGTAGACACAGATACGCAGTATTTT. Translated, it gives CASSRFLSVDTDTQYF.

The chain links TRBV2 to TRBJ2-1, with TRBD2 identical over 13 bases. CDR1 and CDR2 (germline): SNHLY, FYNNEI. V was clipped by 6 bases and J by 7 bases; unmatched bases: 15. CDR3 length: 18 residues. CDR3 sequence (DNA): TGTGCCAGCAGACCCTCCCTAGGACTAGCGGGGGCGGGGAATGAGCAGTTCTTC. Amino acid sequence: CASRPSLGLAGAGNEQFF.

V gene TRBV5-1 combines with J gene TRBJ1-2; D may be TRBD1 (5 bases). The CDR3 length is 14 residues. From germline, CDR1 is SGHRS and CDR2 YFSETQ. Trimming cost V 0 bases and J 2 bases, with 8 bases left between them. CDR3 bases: TGCGCCAGCAGCTTGGAGCGACAGAACTATGGCTACACCTTC. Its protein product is CASSLERQNYGYTF.

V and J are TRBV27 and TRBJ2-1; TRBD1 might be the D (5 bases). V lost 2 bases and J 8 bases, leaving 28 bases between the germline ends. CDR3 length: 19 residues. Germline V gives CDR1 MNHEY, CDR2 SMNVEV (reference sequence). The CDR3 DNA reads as TGTGCCAGCAGTTTAATCCCCCCTCAGGGTCTCGGCCCTCGTGATGAGCAGTTCTTC. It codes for CASSLIPPQGLGPRDEQFF.

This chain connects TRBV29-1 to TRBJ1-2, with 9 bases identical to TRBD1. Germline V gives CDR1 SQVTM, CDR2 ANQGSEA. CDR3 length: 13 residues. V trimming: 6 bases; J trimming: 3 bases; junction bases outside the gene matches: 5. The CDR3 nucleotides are TGCAGCGTCGACAGGGGGGAGTACTATGGCTACACCTTC. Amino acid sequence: CSVDRGEYYGYTF.

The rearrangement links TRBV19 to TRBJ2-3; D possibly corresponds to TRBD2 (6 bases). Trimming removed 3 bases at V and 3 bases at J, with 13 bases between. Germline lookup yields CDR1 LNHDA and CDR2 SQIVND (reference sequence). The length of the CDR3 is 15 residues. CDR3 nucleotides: TGTGCCAGTAGTATCTGGCGGGGTCTAACAGATACGCAGTATTTT. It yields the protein CASSIWRGLTDTQYF.

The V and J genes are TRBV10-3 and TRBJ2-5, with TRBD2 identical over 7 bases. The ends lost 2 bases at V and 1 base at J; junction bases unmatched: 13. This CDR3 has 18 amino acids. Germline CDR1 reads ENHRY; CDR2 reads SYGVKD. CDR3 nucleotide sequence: TGTGCCATCAGTGAGGGGTCGGCTGGGGGGGGAATCCAAGAGACCCAGTACTTC. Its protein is CAISEGSAGGGIQETQYF.

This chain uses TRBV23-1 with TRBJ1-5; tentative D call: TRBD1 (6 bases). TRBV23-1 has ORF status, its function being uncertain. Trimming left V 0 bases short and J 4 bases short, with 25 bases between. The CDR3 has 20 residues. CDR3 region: CASSQSTAKSGHVGNQPQHF. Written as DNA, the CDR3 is TGCGCCAGCAGTCAATCGACAGCCAAATCGGGACATGTGGGAAATCAGCCCCAGCATTTT.

The CDR3 nucleotides read TGTGCCAGCACGATGGCGGCTAGCTCCTACGAGCAGTACTTC. Translated: CASTMAASSYEQYF. The genes are TRBV6-5 and TRBJ2-7; D gene uncertain. The germline V gene encodes CDR1 MNHEY and CDR2 SVGAGI. The CDR3 extends over 14 amino acids. With 7 bases removed from V and 0 bases from J, the gap between germline ends came to 13 bases.